This TCR beta chain was captured in a study of PD-L1 blockade in urothelial cancer. Study in general: After treatment start, blood was analyzed at 3 weeks (second dose) and at 6 weeks.

Data came from immunoSEQ multiplex PCR; TCRdb stores just in-frame clones and leaves some out. Of 85,000 to 90,000 clones in the sample, more than 70% were seen once. This CDR3 is 16 amino acids long. The germline V gene encodes CDR1 LNHDA and CDR2 SQIVND (reference sequence). Trimming took 3 bases from V and 0 from J; bases not matched to a gene: 5. Time point of the sample: pretreatment peripheral blood. It was locally advanced or metastatic urothelial carcinoma that patients had. The material sequenced was PBMCs, taken around atezolizumab (anti-PD-L1) treatment. The receptor was derived from a woman of 80 years or more with urothelial cancer. The chain has TRBV19 and TRBJ1-5; 7 bases agree with TRBD1. CDR3 sequence reads: CASSITRQGSNQPQHF. Here the CDR3 DNA reads TGTGCCAGTAGTATCACAAGACAGGGTAGCAATCAGCCCCAGCATTTT.